This T cell receptor beta chain originates from a study of cytomegalovirus exposure and HLA in healthy donors. The study's findings and limits: A classifier reportedly called cytomegalovirus status with high sensitivity and specificity. Within the 130 or so validation repertoires, first-cohort TCR clusters tended to co-occur, according to a later analysis. There were 160 or so TCR beta chains listed as cytomegalovirus-associated.

In the case of this clone: What it recognizes is unknown.

Only in-frame clones appear in the TCRdb table, and some are missing; sequencing was by immunoSEQ multiplex PCR. Here the sample spans some 68,000 clones, around 96% being singletons. This CDR3 is 17 amino acids long. CDR1 SGHDN and CDR2 FVKESK come from the germline V gene. With V trimmed by 10 bases and J by 0 bases, 13 bases remained unmatched. It was the approximately 130-subject validation cohort, separate from the approximately 690-subject first cohort, to which the donors belonged. Material for sequencing was PBMCs. The chain recombines TRBV14 with TRBJ1-5; 9 bases agree with TRBD1. The TCR was taken from a man in his late teens or twenties in good health and CMV-seropositive. This CDR3 is CATGQGICYNSNQPQHF. The CDR3 DNA sequence: TGTGCCACCGGACAGGGGATCTGTTACAATAGCAATCAGCCCCAGCATTTT.